The rows below give T cell receptor beta chains drawn from one sample of a study of cytomegalovirus exposure and HLA in healthy donors. TCRdb's copy holds only in-frame clones and misses some; the assay was immunoSEQ multiplex PCR. This table has more than 150,000 clones, around 80% appearing once. The sequencing input was PBMCs. The receptors here all came from a girl aged 5-17 years in good health and CMV-seropositive. Each CDR3 is given with its conserved first and last residue. Fields, in order: clone size, D gene, V gene, J gene, CDR3 DNA, CDR3 protein. D genes are given only for firm matches. The size field is filled for only some rows; it gives once, few, many or a size class.

>few|NA|TRBV19|TRBJ2-1
TGTGCCAGTAGCCCCCGGCGGACAGCGAACTCCTACAATGAGCAGTTCTTC
CASSPRRTANSYNEQFF
>few|TRBD1|TRBV7-9|TRBJ1-1
TGTGCCAGCAGCTTGGGCAATATGGACAGGGCGAACACTGAAGCTTTCTTT
CASSLGNMDRANTEAFF
>NA|NA|TRBV7-9|TRBJ2-7
TGTGCCAGCAGCTTACCAGCGGTTATCTCCTACGAGCAGTACTTC
CASSLPAVISYEQYF
>NA|TRBD1|TRBV13|TRBJ2-7
TGTGCCAGCAGCACCTCCGGGACAGGGCATTACGAGCAGTACTTC
CASSTSGTGHYEQYF
>NA|NA|TRBV7-2|TRBJ1-1
TGTGCCAGCAGCTTAGGGGGAGCAGGAACGAACACTGAAGCTTTCTTT
CASSLGGAGTNTEAFF
>NA|TRBD1|TRBV19|TRBJ1-4
TGCGCCAGTAGTATGGGGGACAGGGGAACTAATGAAAAACTGTTTTTT
CASSMGDRGTNEKLFF
>NA|TRBD2|TRBV27|TRBJ2-1
TGTGCCAGTACAAGCGGGAGCCGTAATGAGCAGTTCTTC
CASTSGSRNEQFF
>NA|TRBD1|TRBV19|TRBJ2-2
TGTGCCAGTAGTATGAGGGGGACAGGGACTAACACCGGGGAGCTGTTTTTT
CASSMRGTGTNTGELFF
>NA|NA|TRBV9|TRBJ2-7
TGTGCCAGCAGCCCTCGTCTAAGCTACGAGCAGTACTTC
CASSPRLSYEQYF
>NA|TRBD1|TRBV5-1|TRBJ2-7
TGCGCCAGCAGCTTAGGCGCGACAGGGTCCTCCTACGAGCAGTACTTC
CASSLGATGSSYEQYF
>NA|NA|TRBV18|TRBJ2-5
TGTGCCAGCTCACCGAAGCGGCTCCAAGAGACCCAGTACTTC
CASSPKRLQETQYF
>NA|NA|TRBV7-7|TRBJ2-1
TGTGCCAGCAGCTTAGGGGGAGCCTCGCCCAATGAGCAGTTCTTC
CASSLGGASPNEQFF